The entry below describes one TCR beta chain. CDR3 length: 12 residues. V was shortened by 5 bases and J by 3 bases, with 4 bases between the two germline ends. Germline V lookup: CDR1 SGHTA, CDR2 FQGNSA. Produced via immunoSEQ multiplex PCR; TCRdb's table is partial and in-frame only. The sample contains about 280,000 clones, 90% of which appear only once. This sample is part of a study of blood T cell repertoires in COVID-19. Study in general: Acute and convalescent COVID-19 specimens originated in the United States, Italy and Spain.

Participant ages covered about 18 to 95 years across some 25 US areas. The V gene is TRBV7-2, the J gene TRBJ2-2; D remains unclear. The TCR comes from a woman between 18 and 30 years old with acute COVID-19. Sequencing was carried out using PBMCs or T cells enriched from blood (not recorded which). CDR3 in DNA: TGTGCCAGCAGCCCATACACCGGGGAGCTGTTTTTT. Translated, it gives CASSPYTGELFF.